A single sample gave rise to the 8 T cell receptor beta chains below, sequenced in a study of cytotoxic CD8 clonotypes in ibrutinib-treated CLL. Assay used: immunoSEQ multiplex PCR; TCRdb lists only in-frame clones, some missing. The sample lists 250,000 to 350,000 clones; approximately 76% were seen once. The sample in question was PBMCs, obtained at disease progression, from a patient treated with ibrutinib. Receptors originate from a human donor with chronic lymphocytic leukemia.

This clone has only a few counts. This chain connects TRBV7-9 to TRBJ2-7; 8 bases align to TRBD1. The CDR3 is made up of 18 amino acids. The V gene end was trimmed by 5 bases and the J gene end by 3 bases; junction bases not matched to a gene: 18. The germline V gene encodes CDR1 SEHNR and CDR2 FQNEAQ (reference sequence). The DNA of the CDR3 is TGTGCCAGCAGCCCGCTAAGGGGGATCGAGGGGACAGGCTACGAGCAGTACTTC. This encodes CASSPLRGIEGTGYEQYF.

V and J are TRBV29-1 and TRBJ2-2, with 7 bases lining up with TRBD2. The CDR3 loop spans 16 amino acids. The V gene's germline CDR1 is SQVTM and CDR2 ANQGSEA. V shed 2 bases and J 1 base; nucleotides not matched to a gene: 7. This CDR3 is CSVETEAGMNTGELFF. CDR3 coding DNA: TGCAGCGTTGAAACAGAAGCGGGGATGAACACCGGGGAGCTGTTTTTT.

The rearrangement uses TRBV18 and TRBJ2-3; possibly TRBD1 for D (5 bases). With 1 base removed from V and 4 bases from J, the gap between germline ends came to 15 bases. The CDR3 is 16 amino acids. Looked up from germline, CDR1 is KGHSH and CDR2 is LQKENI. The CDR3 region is CASSPRQGLSADTQYF. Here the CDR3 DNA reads TGTGCCAGCTCACCACGCCAGGGTCTAAGTGCAGATACGCAGTATTTT.

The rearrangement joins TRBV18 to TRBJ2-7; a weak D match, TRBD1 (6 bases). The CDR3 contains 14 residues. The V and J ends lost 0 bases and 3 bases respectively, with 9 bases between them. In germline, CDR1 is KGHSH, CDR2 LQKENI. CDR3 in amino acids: CASSPPRGFYEQYF. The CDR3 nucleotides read TGTGCCAGCTCACCACCTAGGGGGTTCTACGAGCAGTACTTC.

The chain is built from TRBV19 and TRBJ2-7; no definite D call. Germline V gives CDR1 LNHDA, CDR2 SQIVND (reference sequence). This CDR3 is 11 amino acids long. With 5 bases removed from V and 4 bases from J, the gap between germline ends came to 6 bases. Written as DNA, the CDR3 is TGTGCCAGTAGTTGGGCGTACGAGCAGTACTTC. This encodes CASSWAYEQYF.

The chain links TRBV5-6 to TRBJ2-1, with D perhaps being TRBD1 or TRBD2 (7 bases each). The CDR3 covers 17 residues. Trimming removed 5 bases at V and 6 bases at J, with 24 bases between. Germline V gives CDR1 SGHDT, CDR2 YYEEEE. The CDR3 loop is CASRQGIIRSGTNEQFF. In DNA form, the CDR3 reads TGTGCCAGCAGACAGGGGATCATCCGAAGCGGGACCAATGAGCAGTTCTTC.

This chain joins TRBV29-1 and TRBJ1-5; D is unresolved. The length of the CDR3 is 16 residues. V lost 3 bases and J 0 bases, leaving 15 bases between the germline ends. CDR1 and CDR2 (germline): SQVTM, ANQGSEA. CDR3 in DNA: TGCAGCGTTGATCTTGCGTGGAGCCTTAGCAATCAGCCCCAGCATTTT. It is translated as CSVDLAWSLSNQPQHF.

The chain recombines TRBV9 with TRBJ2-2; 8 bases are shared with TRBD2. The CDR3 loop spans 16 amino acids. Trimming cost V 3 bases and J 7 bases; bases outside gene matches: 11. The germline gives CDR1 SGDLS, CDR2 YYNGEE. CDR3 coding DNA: TGTGCCAGCAGCGGAGCGGGGGTGGTTGCTGTCGGGGAGCTGTTTTTT. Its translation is CASSGAGVVAVGELFF.